Reported below is one T cell receptor beta chain. The CDR3 has 13 amino acids. CDR1 is MNHEY and CDR2 is SVGAGI in the germline V gene. Deletions cut 5 bases from V and 6 bases from J, with 10 bases between. The data were taken from a study of control samples from healthy donors and cancer patients. Using immunoSEQ multiplex PCR, the repertoire was profiled, and TCRdb retains in-frame clones only, with some absent. Among around 120,000 clones listed, more than 85% were seen once. Sequencing was done on a sample of blood. The V and J genes are TRBV6-5 and TRBJ2-2; D uncertain. This clonotype originated in a woman aged 18-29 years in good health. CDR3 DNA: TGTGCCAGCAGTCTCAATATGGCCGGGGAGCTGTTTTTT. This gives the protein CASSLNMAGELFF.